This is a list of T cell receptor beta chains from one sample in a study of blood T cell repertoires in COVID-19. Method: immunoSEQ multiplex PCR; TCRdb's copy keeps in-frame clones and lacks some. The sample has around 220,000 clones; 88% are singletons. Sequencing was done on a sample of PBMCs or T cells enriched from blood (not recorded which). The receptor source for this set is a woman in her 50s with acute COVID-19. Each CDR3 is given with its conserved first and last residue. Each record gives: clone size, J gene, V gene, CDR3 protein. Some rows mark clone size as missing; the rest say once, few, many or name a class of expanded clone.

- TRBJ2-2 TRBV6-5 CATSGGQDTGELFF
- TRBJ1-6 TRBV9 CASSVASPGSPLHF
- TRBJ2-7 TRBV9 CASSVGAGGFSYEQYF
- TRBJ2-2 TRBV7-9 CASSTRQGGTGELFF
- TRBJ2-1 TRBV28 CASSLASSYNEQFF
- TRBJ1-3 TRBV7-9 CASSLVGGGNTIYF
- TRBJ2-7 TRBV6-5 CASSWSSGSYEQYF
- TRBJ1-6 TRBV19 CASSSTRGQYSPLHF
- TRBJ1-2 TRBV27 CASSLEGQGLTF
- TRBJ2-1 TRBV19 CASTPGGDYNEQFF
- TRBJ2-6 TRBV27 CASGLTGSGANVLTF
- TRBJ2-5 TRBV18 CASSPERDRGRSETQYF
- TRBJ2-7 TRBV6-2/TRBV6-3 CASSYYPIADSSYEQYF
few TRBJ1-2 TRBV11-2 CASSPRWQGSTF
- TRBJ1-5 TRBV28 CASSPRDSRQPQHF